A single sample gave rise to the 8 T cell receptor beta chains below, sequenced in a study of molecular identifiers for immune sequencing clone quantification. TCRdb passed the PCR reads through MiXCR, listing each CDR3 protein once. Of about 510,000 distinct CDR3 sequences in the sample, about a quarter were seen once. Sequencing was carried out using naive CD8+ T cells from blood, with Jurkat cell RNA spiked in. The subset denotes: FACS-sorted CD8+CD4-CCR7+CD45RA+ naive T cells. The receptors were sampled from a human donor in good health. Some libraries in this study had Jurkat cell RNA spiked in.

This clonotype has a count of ten or more. V and J are TRBV5-1 and TRBJ2-3, with 12 bases matching TRBD2. Trimming at V came to 0 bases and at J to 2 bases, leaving 10 bases not matched to a gene. The V gene's germline CDR1 is SGHRS and CDR2 YFSETQ. This CDR3 contains 19 residues. The CDR3 region is CASSLASLTSGGYTDTQYF. The CDR3 region has the DNA TGCGCCAGCAGCTTGGCTTCATTGACTAGCGGGGGATACACAGATACGCAGTATTTT.

This clonotype was found a few times. Relative to the germline gene, one junction end is altered; a read error may explain this. The genes are TRBV12-3 or TRBV12-4 and TRBJ1-1, with TRBD1 identical over 8 bases. The CDR3 totals 14 residues. The CDR3 sequence: CASRLGQGLTEAFF. CDR3 in DNA: TGTGCCAGCAGGTTAGGACAGGGTCTCACTGAAGCTTTCTTT.

Worth noting for this clonotype: A much more abundant neighbour one base away suggests this may be a read error. The rearrangement uses TRBV27 and TRBJ1-1; possible D gene TRBD1, 6 bases. Germline V gene sequence: CDR1 MNHEY, CDR2 SMNVEV (reference sequence). V lost 0 bases and J 3 bases, leaving 11 bases between the germline ends. This CDR3 spans 15 amino acids. The CDR3 DNA sequence: TGTGCCAGCAGTTTATCCCCACCAGGGGACACTGAAGCTTTCTTT. Its translation is CASSLSPPGDTEAFF.

This clonotype came up many times. The chain is built from TRBV20-1 and TRBJ2-1; D remains unclear. Trimming pared 6 bases from V and 7 bases from J, leaving 10 bases between. The CDR3 runs to 11 residues. Germline V gene lookup returns CDR1 DFQATT and CDR2 SNEGSKA (reference sequence). CDR3 protein: CSASQQNEQFF. The CDR3 DNA follows: TGCAGTGCAAGCCAGCAAAATGAGCAGTTCTTC.

This clonotype has a handful of counts. The V call is TRBV6-5, the J call TRBJ1-5, with D perhaps matching TRBD1 (6 bases). The ends were cut back, 3 bases at V and 5 bases at J, with 11 bases in the middle. The CDR3 loop spans 14 amino acids. Germline CDR1 is MNHEY and CDR2 is SVGAGI. For the CDR3, the DNA is TGTGCCAGCAGTTATCGACAGGCTGATCAGCCCCAGCATTTT. Amino acids: CASSYRQADQPQHF.

V and J are TRBV28 and TRBJ2-7; 7 nucleotides match TRBD1. The junction had 12 bases not matched to a gene; V was cut back by 5 bases and J by 5 bases. This CDR3 spans 15 amino acids. Germline V CDR1 and CDR2: MDHEN, SYDVKM. CDR3 coding DNA: TGTGCCAGCAGTCCCCAAGGGGGCAGGGTGGACGAGCAGTACTTC. Protein: CASSPQGGRVDEQYF.

CDR3 in amino acids: CASSQGRLLWAEQYF. The CDR3 DNA sequence: TGCGCCAGCAGCCAAGGACGGCTACTATGGGCCGAGCAGTACTTC. The chain joins TRBV4-1 to TRBJ2-7; D is undetermined. Germline V gene data show CDR1 as MGHRA and CDR2 as YSYEKL. The CDR3 sequence is 15 residues long. V was trimmed by 1 base and J by 6 bases, leaving 16 bases between them.

As for this clonotype: A much more abundant neighbour one base away suggests this may be a read error. The chain links TRBV12-3 or TRBV12-4 to TRBJ2-6, with D hard to call. Trimming took 6 bases from V and 0 from J, leaving 9 bases between them. This CDR3 spans 15 amino acids. CDR3 sequence reads: CASSASDSGANVLTF. The CDR3 nucleotides read TGTGCCAGCAGCGCCTCTGACTCTGGGGCCAACGTCCTGACTTTC.